Below, 12 T cell receptor beta chains from the same sample are listed, as sequenced in a study of T cell repertoires in cytomegalovirus infection. TCRdb recomputed calls from the reads with MiXCR, one row per CDR3 protein. The sample lists about 230,000 distinct CDR3 sequences; about 20% were seen once. The sequencing input was CD8+ T cells from PBMCs. The receptors were sampled from a human donor in good health (CMV status not recorded). Some clones in this sample may be carry-over from other donors' samples.

A few counts support this clonotype. V gene TRBV29-1 combines with J gene TRBJ2-1; a possible D gene is TRBD2 (6 bases). Germline CDR1 is SQVTM and CDR2 is ANQGSEA. The CDR3 covers 15 residues. V dropped 3 bases and J dropped 0 bases, with 12 bases sitting between them. CDR3 coding DNA: TGCAGCGTTGACCCTGCGGGGCTCTCCTACAATGAGCAGTTCTTC. Its translation: CSVDPAGLSYNEQFF.

This chain connects TRBV13 to TRBJ2-5, with D perhaps TRBD1 or TRBD2 (5 bases each). The germline V gene has CDR1 PRHDT and CDR2 FYEKMQ (reference sequence). The CDR3 totals 18 residues. V was trimmed by 1 base and J by 1 base, leaving 19 bases between them. CDR3 in amino acids: CASSLVAPHNGTQETQYF. CDR3 bases: TGTGCCAGCAGCTTAGTAGCCCCACATAACGGGACCCAAGAGACCCAGTACTTC.

The chain recombines TRBV28 with TRBJ1-6; D remains ambiguous. Germline CDR1 and CDR2: MDHEN and SYDVKM. Trimming stripped 2 bases from V and 1 base from J, with 9 bases between. The CDR3 runs 16 residues. The CDR3 nucleotides read TGTGCCAGCAGTTTAGGCTTCACGTCCTATAATTCACCCCTCCACTTT. Translation gives CASSLGFTSYNSPLHF.

This clonotype was observed a handful of times. The genes are TRBV2 and TRBJ2-1; D gene uncertain. In germline, CDR1 is SNHLY, CDR2 FYNNEI. V was shortened by 7 bases and J by 0 bases, with 13 bases between the two germline ends. The CDR3 contains 15 residues. The CDR3 nucleotides are TGTGCCAGCAATATAGCCGGTGCCTCCTACAATGAGCAGTTCTTC. Encoded protein: CASNIAGASYNEQFF. Supplemented by reference TRBV2 and TRBJ2-1, the full variable domain reads EPEVTQTPSHQVTQMGQEVILRCVPISNHLYFYWYRQILGQKVEFLVSFYNNEISEKSEIFDDQFSVERPDGSNFTLKIRSTKLEDSAMYFCASNIAGASYNEQFFGPGTRLTVL.

This clonotype was counted only a few times. The rearrangement uses TRBV2 and TRBJ1-6; D perhaps matches TRBD1 (6 bases). The CDR3 loop spans 15 amino acids. The V gene lost 1 base and the J gene lost 10 bases, with 14 bases spanning the gap. Germline V gene data show CDR1 as SNHLY and CDR2 as FYNNEI. In DNA form, the CDR3 reads TGTGCCAGCAGTGAAGGGGGGCTAAAGGGGTCACCCCTCCACTTT. Protein sequence: CASSEGGLKGSPLHF.

The V gene is TRBV20-1, the J gene TRBJ2-2, with no clear D. The length of the CDR3 is 13 residues. Trimming removed 3 bases at V and 1 base at J, with 6 bases between. Germline loops: CDR1 DFQATT, CDR2 SNEGSKA (reference sequence). The CDR3 region is CSASKENTGELFF. The CDR3 DNA reads TGCAGTGCTAGTAAGGAGAACACCGGGGAGCTGTTTTTT.

The chain has TRBV28 and TRBJ2-3, with TRBD2 matching over 9 bases. The ends lost 5 bases at V and 1 base at J; junction bases unmatched: 4. The CDR3 is 15 amino acids. CDR1 is MDHEN, CDR2 SYDVKM, per germline. CDR3 sequence reads: CASSPGLARTDTQYF. CDR3 nucleotide sequence: TGTGCCAGCAGTCCGGGACTAGCCCGCACAGATACGCAGTATTTT.

This rearrangement joins TRBV29-1 to TRBJ1-2; D is undetermined. Germline V CDR1 and CDR2: SQVTM, ANQGSEA. V gave up 8 bases and J gave up 3 bases, with 10 bases separating them. The CDR3 contains 11 residues. The CDR3 DNA follows: TGCAGCTGTAGGGAGGACTATGGCTACACCTTC. It specifies CSCREDYGYTF.

V and J are TRBV20-1 and TRBJ1-2, with D tentatively TRBD1 (6 bases). The CDR3 has 14 residues. From germline, CDR1 is DFQATT and CDR2 SNEGSKA (reference sequence). V was clipped by 1 base and J by 3 bases, with 12 bases between them. The CDR3 DNA reads TGCAGTGCTAGAGTCAGGGGCGTAGACTATGGCTACACCTTC. Translation gives CSARVRGVDYGYTF.

This clonotype has only a few counts. The V gene is TRBV2, the J gene TRBJ2-5, with D perhaps matching TRBD2 (5 bases). Germline-derived CDR1 and CDR2 are SNHLY and FYNNEI. This CDR3 spans 16 amino acids. V lost 0 bases and J lost 1, with 12 bases in between. This CDR3 reads CASSEAGVNIQETQYF. DNA of the CDR3: TGTGCCAGCAGTGAAGCGGGAGTTAACATCCAAGAGACCCAGTACTTC.

This clonotype occurred a few times. The gene calls are TRBV20-1 and TRBJ1-1; D is uncertain. Germline CDR1 is DFQATT and CDR2 is SNEGSKA (reference sequence). This CDR3 comprises 11 residues. The V gene lost 4 bases and the J gene lost 4 bases, with 7 bases spanning the gap. CDR3 DNA sequence: TGCAGTGCTAAAAGAGTCACTGAAGCTTTCTTT. Residues: CSAKRVTEAFF.

V gene TRBV12-3 or TRBV12-4 combines with J gene TRBJ2-3, with no clear D. This CDR3 has 15 amino acids. V lost 8 bases to trimming and J lost 0 bases, with 15 bases between them. The chain's CDR3 is CASLDGTSSTDTQYF. For the CDR3, the DNA is TGTGCCAGCCTGGACGGAACATCTAGCACAGATACGCAGTATTTT.